Listed here are 8 T cell receptor beta chains from one sample, sequenced in a study of blood T cells in healthy people across ages. Primed by a sample-barcoded 5' primer and a J-beta primer mix, a second PCR proceeded for about 6 to 12 cycles. TCRdb itself ran the 5' RACE reads through MiXCR, one entry per CDR3 protein. The table includes 1.5 million to 2 million distinct CDR3 sequences, about 31% detected once. The material sequenced was blood. The source of these receptors is a woman in her 30s in good health.

The chain employs TRBV3-1 and TRBJ2-5, with a weak D call TRBD1 (5 bases). The DNA matches TRBJ2-7 better at its end, which makes the J call doubtful. CDR1 is LGHDT and CDR2 is YNNKEL in the germline V gene (reference sequence). The length of the CDR3 is 15 residues. CDR3 bases: TGTGCCAGCAGCCCTGGGGCAGCCGGCGCCTACGAGCAGTACTTC. Its protein product is CASSPGAAGAYEQYF.

Comment on this clonotype: With a much larger clone just one base away, this may be a read error. The rearrangement joins TRBV29-1 to TRBJ2-4; either TRBD1 or TRBD2 may supply D (5 bases each). The last part of the DNA fits TRBJ2-7 better; the J call may be wrong. CDR1 is SQVTM, CDR2 ANQGSEA, per germline. The CDR3 length is 14 residues. In DNA form, the CDR3 reads TGCAGCGTTGAAGACGAGGGGACCGACTGCGAGCAGTACTTC. This codes for CSVEDEGTDCEQYF.

Worth noting for this clonotype: The limits of the CDR3 on the DNA are not certain, so only TCRdb's listed CDR3 is given. The chain uses TRBV20-1 and TRBJ2-5; the D call in the table, TRBD1, was not verified against the DNA. Germline CDR1 DFQATT, CDR2 SNEGSKA (reference sequence). Both ends counted, the CDR3 spans 14 residues. The CDR3 sequence is CSARVGQGAGERYF.

V usage is TRBV12-3 or TRBV12-4 and J usage is TRBJ2-3; possible D gene TRBD2, 5 bases. This CDR3 is built from 17 residues. Deletions cut 0 bases from V and 0 bases from J, with 13 bases between. The CDR3 sequence is CASSLARGRVSTDTQYF. DNA of the CDR3: TGTGCCAGCAGTTTAGCGCGAGGGCGAGTGAGCACAGATACGCAGTATTTT.

This chain uses TRBV20-1 with TRBJ2-5; either TRBD1 or TRBD2 may supply D (5 bases each). There are 16 residues in the CDR3. The V end lost 5 bases, the J end lost 0 bases, and 19 bases lay between the germline ends. Looked up from germline, CDR1 is DFQATT and CDR2 is SNEGSKA (reference sequence). The CDR3 DNA reads TGCAGTGCTTCCGGGACGCCTAAGAGAAACCAAGAGACCCAGTACTTC. Protein sequence: CSASGTPKRNQETQYF.

This sequence joins TRBV20-1 and TRBJ2-3, with D perhaps TRBD2 (6 bases). Per germline, CDR1 DFQATT and CDR2 SNEGSKA (reference sequence). There are 14 residues in the CDR3. In DNA form, the CDR3 reads TGCAGCGTTAGCGGAACACCTAGCACAGATACGCAGTATTTT. Translated, it gives CSVSGTPSTDTQYF.

A note on this clonotype: The CDR3 ends on some other residue instead of the conserved phenylalanine or tryptophan, so this is likely a read error. The rearrangement links TRBV5-1 to TRBJ2-7, with unresolved D. CDR1 is SGHRS, CDR2 YFSETQ, per germline. The CDR3 has 14 residues. Trimming removed 4 bases from V and 6 bases from J, with 17 bases in between. The chain's CDR3 is CASSPGAAWGEQYI. The CDR3 DNA follows: TGCGCCAGCAGCCCCGGAGCCGCCTGGGGCGAGCAGTACATC.

This clonotype was counted at least ten times. The V call is TRBV9, the J call TRBJ2-7, with 8 bases fitting TRBD1. Germline V gene data show CDR1 as SGDLS and CDR2 as YYNGEE. The CDR3 sequence is 14 residues long. V was pared by 0 bases and J by 6 bases, with 5 bases of the junction left unmatched. The CDR3 is CASSVEDRDREQYF. CDR3 DNA: TGTGCCAGCAGCGTAGAGGACAGGGACCGCGAGCAGTACTTC.